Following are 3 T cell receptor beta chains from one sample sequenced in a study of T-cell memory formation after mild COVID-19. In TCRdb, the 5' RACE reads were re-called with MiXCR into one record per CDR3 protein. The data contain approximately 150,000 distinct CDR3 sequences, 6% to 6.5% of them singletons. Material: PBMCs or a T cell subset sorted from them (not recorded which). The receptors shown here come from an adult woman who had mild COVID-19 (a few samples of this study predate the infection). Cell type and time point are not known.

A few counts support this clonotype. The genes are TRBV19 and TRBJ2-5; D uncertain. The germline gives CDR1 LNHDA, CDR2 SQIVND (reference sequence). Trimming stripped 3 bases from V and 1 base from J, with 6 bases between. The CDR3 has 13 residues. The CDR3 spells CASSITFQETQYF. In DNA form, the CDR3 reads TGTGCCAGTAGTATTACTTTCCAAGAGACCCAGTACTTC.

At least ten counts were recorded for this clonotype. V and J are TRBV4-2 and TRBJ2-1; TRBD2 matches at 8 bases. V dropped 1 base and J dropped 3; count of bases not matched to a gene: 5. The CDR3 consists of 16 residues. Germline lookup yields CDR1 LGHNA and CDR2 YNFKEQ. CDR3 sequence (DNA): TGTGCCAGCAGCCAAGGGGGTAGCGGGGACTACAATGAGCAGTTCTTC. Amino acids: CASSQGGSGDYNEQFF.

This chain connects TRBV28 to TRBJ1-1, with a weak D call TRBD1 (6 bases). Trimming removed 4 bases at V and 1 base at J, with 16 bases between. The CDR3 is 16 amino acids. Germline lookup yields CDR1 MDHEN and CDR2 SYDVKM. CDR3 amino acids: CASSWGPLGPNTEAFF. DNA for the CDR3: TGTGCCAGCAGTTGGGGGCCTCTGGGCCCGAACACTGAAGCTTTCTTT.